The 22 T cell receptor beta chains reported below all come from one sample, sequenced in a study of T cell repertoires in cytomegalovirus infection. One entry per CDR3 protein, called by TCRdb with MiXCR from the reads. The sample carries roughly 150,000 distinct CDR3 sequences, roughly 15% recorded once. The sequenced sample consisted of CD8+ T cells from PBMCs. The receptor set was obtained from a human donor in good health (CMV status not recorded). Some clones in this sample may be carry-over from other donors' samples.

This chain connects TRBV6-2 or TRBV6-3 to TRBJ2-5, with TRBD2 as a possible D gene (6 bases). From germline, CDR1 is MNHEY and CDR2 SVGEGT. The V end lost 5 bases, the J end lost 4 bases, and 11 bases lay between the germline ends. This CDR3 comprises 13 residues. This CDR3 reads CASSRRLGETQYF. The CDR3 DNA reads TGTGCCAGCAGTCGCCGACTAGGAGAGACCCAGTACTTC.

In its sample, this clonotype was seen a few times. V gene TRBV2 combines with J gene TRBJ2-7; perhaps TRBD2 as D (5 bases). The V end was cut by 8 bases, the J end by 0 bases, with 8 bases between. Germline CDR1 reads SNHLY; CDR2 reads FYNNEI. There are 12 residues in the CDR3. CDR3 in amino acids: CASGSFSYEQYF. Written as DNA, the CDR3 is TGTGCCAGCGGGAGCTTCTCCTACGAGCAGTACTTC.

This clonotype was observed a handful of times. The chain recombines TRBV7-2 with TRBJ2-1; TRBD2 aligns across 13 bases. This CDR3 comprises 19 residues. With V trimmed by 6 bases and J by 3 bases, 14 bases remained unmatched. Germline CDR1 reads SGHTA; CDR2 reads FQGNSA. The CDR3 DNA is TGTGCCAGCAGGGCGGGACTAGCGGGGACGCGACCCCGCTACAATGAGCAGTTCTTC. Amino acids: CASRAGLAGTRPRYNEQFF. Full variable domain (missing parts from reference TRBV7-2 and TRBJ2-1): GAGVSQSPSNKVTEKGKDVELRCDPISGHTALYWYRQSLGQGLEFLIYFQGNSAPDKSGLPSDRFSAERTGGSVSTLTIQRTQQEDSAVYLCASRAGLAGTRPRYNEQFFGPGTRLTVL.

This clonotype has more than one count but fewer than ten. This chain links TRBV7-2 with TRBJ2-2, with D perhaps TRBD1 (6 bases). The length of the CDR3 is 14 residues. V lost 6 bases, J lost 7 bases, and 15 bases lay in between. Per the germline V gene, CDR1 is SGHTA and CDR2 is FQGNSA. CDR3 nucleotides: TGTGCCAGCAGTATAAACAGGGAAGTCGGGGAGCTGTTTTTT. Amino acids: CASSINREVGELFF.

This chain uses TRBV28 with TRBJ2-7; 7 bases are shared with TRBD2. This CDR3 has 13 residues. The trim removed 10 bases at V and 4 bases at J, leaving 10 bases unmatched. The germline V gene has CDR1 MDHEN and CDR2 SYDVKM. The CDR3 here is CAIASGVMYEQYF. The CDR3 nucleotides read TGTGCCATTGCCAGCGGGGTCATGTACGAGCAGTACTTC. The full variable domain, with the rest looked up from reference TRBV28 and TRBJ2-7, is DVKVTQSSRYLVKRTGEKVFLECVQDMDHENMFWYRQDPGLGLRLIYFSYDVKMKEKGDIPEGYSVSREKKERFSLILESASTNQTSMYLCAIASGVMYEQYFGPGTRLTVT.

The CDR3 loop reads CASSLSADEQYF. CDR3 sequence (DNA): TGTGCCAGCAGCTTATCGGCGGACGAGCAGTACTTC. The chain links TRBV7-9 to TRBJ2-7; D remains ambiguous. CDR1 and CDR2 (germline): SEHNR, FQNEAQ (reference sequence). V was trimmed by 2 bases and J by 5 bases, leaving 7 bases between them. The CDR3 has 12 amino acids.

This clonotype was seen many times. This chain uses TRBV19 with TRBJ2-1; D is ambiguous. V was trimmed by 4 bases and J by 5 bases, leaving 18 bases between them. This CDR3 is built from 16 residues. Germline V CDR1 and CDR2: LNHDA, SQIVND (reference sequence). The CDR3 nucleotides read TGTGCCAGTAGTAGAAGAGCTAGGGTCCTGGACAATGAGCAGTTCTTC. Translation gives CASSRRARVLDNEQFF.

J is TRBJ2-7 and V is TRBV5-4; 10 positions match TRBD1. CDR3 length: 14 residues. The V gene end was trimmed by 5 bases and the J gene end by 5 bases; junction bases not matched to a gene: 7. The germline V gene encodes CDR1 SGHNT and CDR2 YYREEE (reference sequence). The CDR3: CASSDGQGGDEQYF. The CDR3 DNA reads as TGTGCCAGCAGTGACGGACAGGGGGGCGACGAGCAGTACTTC.

The rearrangement joins TRBV7-2 to TRBJ2-7, with D possibly being TRBD2 (6 bases). V was cut by 8 bases and J by 0 bases, with 11 bases left in between. This CDR3 is built from 13 residues. From germline, CDR1 is SGHTA and CDR2 FQGNSA. The DNA for the CDR3 is TGTGCCAGCGCCTGGGACTCCTCCTACGAGCAGTACTTC. This encodes CASAWDSSYEQYF.

The chain couples TRBV12-5 to TRBJ2-2; 8 bases map to TRBD1. Per the germline V gene, CDR1 is LGHNT and CDR2 is FRNRAP. Trimming cost V 2 bases and J 0 bases; bases outside gene matches: 8. The CDR3 consists of 18 residues. The CDR3 protein is CASGLTRTGNANTGELFF. The CDR3 DNA sequence: TGTGCTAGTGGTTTGACTCGGACAGGGAACGCGAACACCGGGGAGCTGTTTTTT.

This clonotype was seen a handful of times. The chain joins TRBV7-9 to TRBJ2-7; the D gene is possibly TRBD1 (6 bases). Trimming removed 5 bases at V and 0 bases at J, with 14 bases between. The CDR3 length is 15 residues. Looked up from germline, CDR1 is SEHNR and CDR2 is FQNEAQ (reference sequence). CDR3 protein: CASSPETGPSYEQYF. In DNA, the CDR3 is TGTGCCAGCAGCCCAGAGACAGGTCCCTCCTACGAGCAGTACTTC.

DNA of the CDR3: TGTGCCAGCAGTCTACAAGCGGGAGAGTCCTACGAGCAGTACTTC. This translates into CASSLQAGESYEQYF. The rearrangement joins TRBV28 to TRBJ2-7; 8 nucleotides match TRBD2. The CDR3 is 15 amino acids. J was trimmed by 1 base and V by 5 bases; bases with no gene match: 7. In germline, CDR1 is MDHEN, CDR2 SYDVKM.

This chain connects TRBV4-3 to TRBJ2-1, with D maybe TRBD2 (5 bases). CDR1 LGHNA and CDR2 YSLEER come from the germline V gene. The CDR3 covers 15 residues. The germline V and J ends were trimmed by 4 bases and 0 bases, with 10 bases remaining between them. The chain's CDR3 is CASSPIGSSYNEQFF. In DNA, the CDR3 is TGCGCCAGCAGCCCCATAGGGAGCTCCTACAATGAGCAGTTCTTC.

This rearrangement joins TRBV27 to TRBJ2-1; TRBD2 matches 8 bases. The CDR3 totals 15 residues. Germline V lookup: CDR1 MNHEY, CDR2 SMNVEV (reference sequence). After removal of 10 bases from V and 2 bases from J, the junction contained 10 bases not matched to a gene. CDR3 amino acids: CATLRGAGAYNEQFF. The CDR3 DNA sequence: TGTGCCACCCTCCGAGGAGCGGGAGCCTACAATGAGCAGTTCTTC.

This clonotype was observed a handful of times. The CDR3 nucleotides are TGTGCCAGCAGGACAGGGGTCTCAGGCAATCAGCCCCAGCATTTT. Protein product: CASRTGVSGNQPQHF. The rearrangement uses TRBV2 and TRBJ1-5; 8 bases are shared with TRBD1. The CDR3 is 15 amino acids. Germline CDR1 and CDR2: SNHLY and FYNNEI. The trim removed 6 bases at V and 2 bases at J, leaving 6 bases unmatched. The full variable domain, completed using reference TRBV2 and TRBJ1-5, is EPEVTQTPSHQVTQMGQEVILRCVPISNHLYFYWYRQILGQKVEFLVSFYNNEISEKSEIFDDQFSVERPDGSNFTLKIRSTKLEDSAMYFCASRTGVSGNQPQHFGDGTRLSIL.

This clonotype was observed a few times. The V and J genes are TRBV6-2 or TRBV6-3 and TRBJ1-5; 8 bases are shared with TRBD1. The germline CDR1 and CDR2 sequences are MNHEY and SVGEGT. This CDR3 is built from 14 residues. J lost 9 bases, V lost 6 bases, and 10 bases had no gene match. The CDR3 DNA reads TGTGCCAGCAGCGAGGACAGGGTCAGGGTGCCCCAGCATTTT. This codes for CASSEDRVRVPQHF.

This clonotype is classed as medium-sized. This rearrangement joins TRBV7-8 to TRBJ2-7, with 9 positions matching TRBD2. Germline V gene lookup returns CDR1 SGHVS and CDR2 FQNEAQ. The CDR3 has 15 amino acids. V shed 3 bases, J shed 4 bases, and the junction held 7 bases outside the gene matches. The DNA for the CDR3 is TGTGCCAGCAGCTTGGACCCGACTAGCGGTTACGAGCAGTACTTC. Its protein product is CASSLDPTSGYEQYF. The variable domain in full, with the rest retrieved from reference TRBV7-8 and TRBJ2-7, is GAGVSQSPRYKVAKRGQDVALRCDPISGHVSLFWYQQALGQGPEFLTYFQNEAQLDKSGLPSDRFFAERPEGSVSTLKIQRTQQEDSAVYLCASSLDPTSGYEQYFGPGTRLTVT.

This clonotype was counted a few times. The J gene is TRBJ2-1, the V gene TRBV29-1, with 12 bases aligning to TRBD2. The V gene's germline CDR1 is SQVTM and CDR2 ANQGSEA. J was trimmed by 2 bases and V by 4 bases; bases with no gene match: 3. There are 15 residues in the CDR3. In DNA form, the CDR3 reads TGCAGCGTTGTGGCTAGCGGGAGGGCCTACAATGAGCAGTTCTTC. This sequence encodes CSVVASGRAYNEQFF.

The chain has TRBV9 and TRBJ2-1, with D uncertain. V lost 0 bases and J 5 bases, leaving 6 bases between the germline ends. CDR1 is SGDLS, CDR2 YYNGEE, per germline. The CDR3 has 13 amino acids. The CDR3 here is CASSVGQHNEQFF. The DNA of the CDR3 is TGTGCCAGCAGCGTAGGCCAGCACAATGAGCAGTTCTTC.

This clonotype was picked up a small number of times. The chain couples TRBV19 to TRBJ1-1; D gene uncertain. The CDR3 is 14 residues long. CDR1 LNHDA and CDR2 SQIVND come from the germline V gene (reference sequence). Trimming left V 0 bases short and J 3 bases short, with 8 bases between. CDR3 protein: CASSIDGWDTEAFF. The CDR3 nucleotides read TGTGCCAGTAGTATAGATGGCTGGGACACTGAAGCTTTCTTT.

This clonotype was counted between two and nine times. The chain links TRBV24-1 to TRBJ2-2, with 7 bases matching TRBD1. V trimming: 6 bases; J trimming: 2 bases; junction bases outside the gene matches: 8. CDR3 length equals 16 residues. Germline lookup yields CDR1 KGHDR and CDR2 SFDVKD. The CDR3: CATSQRGGNNTGELFF. The DNA of the CDR3 is TGTGCCACCAGTCAGCGAGGGGGCAATAACACCGGGGAGCTGTTTTTT.

The CDR3 is CASSLGRGGQPQHF. In DNA, the CDR3 is TGTGCCAGCAGCTTAGGCAGGGGAGGACAGCCCCAGCATTTT. The chain is built from TRBV7-8 and TRBJ1-5, with a weak D call TRBD1 (6 bases). With 1 base removed from V and 7 bases from J, the gap between germline ends came to 11 bases. The CDR3 consists of 14 residues. The germline CDR1 and CDR2 sequences are SGHVS and FQNEAQ.